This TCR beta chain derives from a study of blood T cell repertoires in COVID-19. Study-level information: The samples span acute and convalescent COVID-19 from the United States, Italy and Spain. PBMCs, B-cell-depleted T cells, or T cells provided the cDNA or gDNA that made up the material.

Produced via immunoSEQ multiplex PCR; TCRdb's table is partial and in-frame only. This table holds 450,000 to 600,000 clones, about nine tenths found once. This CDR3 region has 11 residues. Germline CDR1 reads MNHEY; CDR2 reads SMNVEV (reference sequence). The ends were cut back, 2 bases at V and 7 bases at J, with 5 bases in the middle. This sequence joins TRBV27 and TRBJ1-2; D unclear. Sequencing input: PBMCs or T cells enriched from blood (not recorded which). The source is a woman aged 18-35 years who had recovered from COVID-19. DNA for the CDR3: TGTGCCAGCAGTTTACTAGGTGGCTACACCTTC. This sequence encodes CASSLLGGYTF.